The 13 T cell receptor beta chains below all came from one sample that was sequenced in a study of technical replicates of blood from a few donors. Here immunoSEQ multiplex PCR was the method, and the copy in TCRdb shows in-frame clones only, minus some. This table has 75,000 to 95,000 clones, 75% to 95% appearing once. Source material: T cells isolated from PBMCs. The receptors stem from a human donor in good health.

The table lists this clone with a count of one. The DNA for the CDR3 is TGTGCCATCAGTGAGAACAGGAACACCGGGGAGCTGTTTTTT. Translated: CAISENRNTGELFF. J is TRBJ2-2 and V is TRBV10-3; D is uncertain. V was shortened by 2 bases and J by 1 base, with 5 bases between the two germline ends. This CDR3 is 14 amino acids long. Germline assignment: CDR1 ENHRY and CDR2 SYGVKD.

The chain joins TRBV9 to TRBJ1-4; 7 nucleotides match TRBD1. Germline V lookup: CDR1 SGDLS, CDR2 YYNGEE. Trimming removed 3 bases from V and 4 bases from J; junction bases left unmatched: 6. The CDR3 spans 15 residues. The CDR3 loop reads CASSARTGYNEKLFF. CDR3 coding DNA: TGTGCCAGCAGCGCCCGGACAGGTTATAATGAAAAACTGTTTTTT.

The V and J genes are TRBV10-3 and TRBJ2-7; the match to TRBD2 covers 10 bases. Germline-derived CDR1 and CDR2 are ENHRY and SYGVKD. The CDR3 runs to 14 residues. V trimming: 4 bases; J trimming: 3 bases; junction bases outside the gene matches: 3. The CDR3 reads CAISATSGDYEQYF. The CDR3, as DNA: TGTGCCATCAGTGCTACTAGCGGGGACTACGAGCAGTACTTC.

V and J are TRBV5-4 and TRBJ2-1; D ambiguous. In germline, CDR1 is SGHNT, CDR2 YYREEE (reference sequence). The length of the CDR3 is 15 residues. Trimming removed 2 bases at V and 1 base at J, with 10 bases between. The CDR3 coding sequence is TGTGCCAGCAGCTTCGTCCGGAGTTCCTACAATGAGCAGTTCTTC. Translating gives CASSFVRSSYNEQFF. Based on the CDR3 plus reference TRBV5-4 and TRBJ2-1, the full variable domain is ETGVTQSPTHLIKTRGQQVTLRCSSQSGHNTVSWYQQALGQGPQFIFQYYREEENGRGNFPPRFSGLQFPNYSSELNVNALELDDSALYLCASSFVRSSYNEQFFGPGTRLTVL.

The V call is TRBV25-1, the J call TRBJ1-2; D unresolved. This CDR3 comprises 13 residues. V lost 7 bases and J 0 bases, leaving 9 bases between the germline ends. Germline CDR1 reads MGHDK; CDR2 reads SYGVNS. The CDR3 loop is CASTTGTNYGYTF. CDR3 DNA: TGTGCCAGCACTACCGGGACTAACTATGGCTACACCTTC.

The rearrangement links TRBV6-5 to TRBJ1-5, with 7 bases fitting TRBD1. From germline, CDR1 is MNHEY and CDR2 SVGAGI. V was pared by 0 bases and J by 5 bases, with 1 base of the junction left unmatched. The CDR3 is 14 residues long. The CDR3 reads CASSYSGGDQPQHF. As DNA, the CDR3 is TGTGCCAGCAGTTACTCAGGGGGCGATCAGCCCCAGCATTTT.

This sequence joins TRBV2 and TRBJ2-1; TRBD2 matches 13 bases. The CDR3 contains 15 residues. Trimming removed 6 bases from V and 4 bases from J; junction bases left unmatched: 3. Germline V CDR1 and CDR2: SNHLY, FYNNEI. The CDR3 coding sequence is TGTGCCAGCAGCGAGGGACTAGCGGGATACAATGAGCAGTTCTTC. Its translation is CASSEGLAGYNEQFF.

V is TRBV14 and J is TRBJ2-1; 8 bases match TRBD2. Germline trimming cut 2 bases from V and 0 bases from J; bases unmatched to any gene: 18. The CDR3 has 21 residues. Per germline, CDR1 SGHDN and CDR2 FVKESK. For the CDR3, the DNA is TGTGCCAGCAGCCAAAATCCCCTTTGGAGCGGGGGTAACCCCTCCTACAATGAGCAGTTCTTC. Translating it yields CASSQNPLWSGGNPSYNEQFF.

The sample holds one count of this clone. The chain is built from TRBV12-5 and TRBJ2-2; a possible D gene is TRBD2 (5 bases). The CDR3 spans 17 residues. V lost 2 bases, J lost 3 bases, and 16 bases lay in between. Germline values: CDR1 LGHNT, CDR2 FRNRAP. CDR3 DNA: TGTGCTAGTGGTTTGATAATAATCGAGGGAGACACCGGGGAGCTGTTTTTT. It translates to CASGLIIIEGDTGELFF.

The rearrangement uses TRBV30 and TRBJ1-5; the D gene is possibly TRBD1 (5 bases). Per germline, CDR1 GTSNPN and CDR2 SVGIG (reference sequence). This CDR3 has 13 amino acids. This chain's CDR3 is CASGQGGNQPQHF. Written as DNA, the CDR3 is TGTGCTAGCGGCCAGGGTGGAAATCAGCCCCAGCATTTT.

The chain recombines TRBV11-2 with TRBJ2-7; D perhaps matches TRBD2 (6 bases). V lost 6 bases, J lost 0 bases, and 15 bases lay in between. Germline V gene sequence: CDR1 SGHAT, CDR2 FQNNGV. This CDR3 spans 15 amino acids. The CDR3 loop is CASRFPGLLSYEQYF. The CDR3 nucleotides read TGTGCCAGCAGATTTCCGGGACTCCTCTCCTACGAGCAGTACTTC.

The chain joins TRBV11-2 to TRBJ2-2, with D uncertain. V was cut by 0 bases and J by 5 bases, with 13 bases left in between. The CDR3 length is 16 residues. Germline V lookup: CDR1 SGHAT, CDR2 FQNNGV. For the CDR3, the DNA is TGTGCCAGCAGCTTAGATCGGCGCGACTCGACCGGGGAGCTGTTTTTT. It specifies CASSLDRRDSTGELFF.

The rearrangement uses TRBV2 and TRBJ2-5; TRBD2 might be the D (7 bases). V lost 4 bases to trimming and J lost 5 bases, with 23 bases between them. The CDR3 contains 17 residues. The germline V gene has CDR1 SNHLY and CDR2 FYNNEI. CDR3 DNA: TGTGCCAGCAGTGCTCCACGGGGGGCAGGGGCTGGGGAGACCCAGTACTTC. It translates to CASSAPRGAGAGETQYF. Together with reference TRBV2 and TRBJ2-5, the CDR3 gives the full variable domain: EPEVTQTPSHQVTQMGQEVILRCVPISNHLYFYWYRQILGQKVEFLVSFYNNEISEKSEIFDDQFSVERPDGSNFTLKIRSTKLEDSAMYFCASSAPRGAGAGETQYFGPGTRLLVL.